These 15 T cell receptor beta chains originate from one sample sequenced in a study of blood T cell repertoires in COVID-19. Measured with immunoSEQ multiplex PCR; TCRdb has only the in-frame clones, and not every one. Among 200,000 to 250,000 clones listed, approximately 87% were seen once. Material: PBMCs or T cells enriched from blood (not recorded which). The receptors here all came from a woman aged 50 to 60 in a cohort exposed to, infected with or recovered from COVID-19 (not recorded which).

The chain uses TRBV29-1 and TRBJ2-7; 10 nucleotides agree with TRBD1. Looked up from germline, CDR1 is SQVTM and CDR2 is ANQGSEA. The CDR3 loop spans 13 amino acids. The V gene end was trimmed by 4 bases and the J gene end by 4 bases; junction bases not matched to a gene: 4. The CDR3: CSVGGQGLYEQYF. CDR3 nucleotides: TGCAGCGTTGGGGGACAGGGGCTTTACGAGCAGTACTTC.

The chain links TRBV5-1 to TRBJ1-1; D remains unclear. V was pared by 2 bases and J by 1 base, with 6 bases between. The germline V gene encodes CDR1 SGHRS and CDR2 YFSETQ. There are 13 residues in the CDR3. The CDR3 bases are TGCGCCAGCAGCTTCGGGGAGAACACTGAAGCTTTCTTT. Its translation: CASSFGENTEAFF.

The chain links TRBV7-3 to TRBJ2-1; TRBD2 matches at 9 bases. CDR3 length: 14 amino acids. CDR1 is SGHTA, CDR2 FQGTGA, per germline. V was clipped by 5 bases and J by 6 bases; unmatched bases: 5. The CDR3, as DNA: TGTGCCAGCAGCCAGAGCGGGGGGCCCAATGAGCAGTTCTTC. Translated, it gives CASSQSGGPNEQFF.

The chain couples TRBV7-2 to TRBJ1-1; no firm D call. From germline, CDR1 is SGHTA and CDR2 FQGNSA. The V gene lost 2 bases and the J gene lost 1 base, with 8 bases spanning the gap. CDR3 length: 14 residues. The CDR3 nucleotides are TGTGCCAGCAGCTTAAGCGGCCAGAACACTGAAGCTTTCTTT. This codes for CASSLSGQNTEAFF. Filled out from reference TRBV7-2 and TRBJ1-1, the complete variable domain reads GAGVSQSPSNKVTEKGKDVELRCDPISGHTALYWYRQSLGQGLEFLIYFQGNSAPDKSGLPSDRFSAERTGGSVSTLTIQRTQQEDSAVYLCASSLSGQNTEAFFGQGTRLTVV.

The chain has TRBV7-2 and TRBJ1-2; tentative D call: TRBD1 (5 bases). CDR3 size: 16 residues. Germline CDR1 is SGHTA and CDR2 is FQGNSA. The ends were cut back, 7 bases at V and 5 bases at J, with 23 bases in the middle. CDR3 DNA sequence: TGTGCCAGCACCCTCCTTGTCGGGTCCGGGGGATATGGCTACACCTTC. Protein sequence: CASTLLVGSGGYGYTF.

This clone was recorded a few times. This chain connects TRBV12-3 or TRBV12-4 to TRBJ1-2, with D unresolved. The CDR3 consists of 12 residues. Trimming left V 4 bases short and J 3 bases short, with 6 bases between. CDR3 region: CASSWGDYGYTF. CDR3 bases: TGTGCCAGCAGTTGGGGAGACTATGGCTACACCTTC.

The chain couples TRBV11-1 to TRBJ2-1, with 11 bases fitting TRBD2. The V segment lost 0 bases and the J segment 8 bases; nucleotides outside the gene matches: 3. Germline CDR1 and CDR2: SGHAT and FQDESV (reference sequence). The CDR3 loop spans 15 amino acids. The CDR3 loop reads CASSLALAGGDEQFF. The DNA for the CDR3 is TGTGCCAGCAGCTTAGCTCTAGCGGGGGGCGATGAGCAGTTCTTC.

The V gene is TRBV10-1, the J gene TRBJ1-1, with D maybe TRBD1 (5 bases). The CDR3 is made up of 13 amino acids. The V gene lost 3 bases and the J gene lost 5 bases, with 10 bases spanning the gap. CDR1 is WNHNN, CDR2 SYGVQD, per germline (reference sequence). The CDR3 nucleotides are TGCGCCAGCAGTGATACACAGGAGACTGAAGCTTTCTTT. Protein: CASSDTQETEAFF.

As concerns this clone: This same CDR3 is encoded by further DNA sequences in the sample. CDR3 sequence reads: CASSQGQGYQETQYF. The CDR3 DNA reads as TGCGCCAGCAGCCAAGGACAGGGTTACCAAGAGACCCAGTACTTC. J is TRBJ2-5 and V is TRBV4-3; TRBD1 matches 7 bases. The CDR3 extends over 15 amino acids. CDR1 LGHNA and CDR2 YSLEER come from the germline V gene. V lost 1 base and J lost 0; bases outside the gene matches: 2.

This chain uses TRBV5-4 with TRBJ2-1, with 9 bases identical to TRBD2. Per germline, CDR1 SGHNT and CDR2 YYREEE (reference sequence). The CDR3 length is 16 residues. Trimming cost V 0 bases and J 4 bases; bases outside gene matches: 5. Written as DNA, the CDR3 is TGTGCCAGCAGCTTGGTCGGCGGGGGGGTTTACAATGAGCAGTTCTTC. Protein product: CASSLVGGGVYNEQFF.

The rearrangement links TRBV7-8 to TRBJ2-7; D perhaps matches TRBD1 (6 bases). Deletions cut 5 bases from V and 2 bases from J, with 13 bases between. The CDR3 consists of 14 residues. The germline V gene has CDR1 SGHVS and CDR2 FQNEAQ. The CDR3 loop reads CASSARQATYEQYF. CDR3 DNA sequence: TGTGCCAGCAGCGCCCGACAGGCGACCTACGAGCAGTACTTC.

V is TRBV29-1 and J is TRBJ1-2, with D tentatively TRBD1 (5 bases). Germline lookup yields CDR1 SQVTM and CDR2 ANQGSEA. The CDR3 length is 16 residues. V was cut by 2 bases and J by 1 base, with 17 bases left in between. CDR3 sequence reads: CSVETGRQGSNYGYTF. The DNA of the CDR3 is TGCAGCGTTGAAACCGGCCGGCAGGGTAGTAACTATGGCTACACCTTC.

V and J are TRBV2 and TRBJ1-5, with 8 nucleotides matching TRBD1. The CDR3 runs to 13 residues. Germline CDR1 is SNHLY and CDR2 is FYNNEI. J gave up 7 bases and V 4 bases, and 3 bases lay outside the gene matches. Here the CDR3 reads CASSGTGSQPQHF. Written as DNA, the CDR3 is TGTGCCAGCAGTGGGACAGGGTCGCAGCCCCAGCATTTT.

V gene TRBV5-5 combines with J gene TRBJ1-6; 7 nucleotides match TRBD1. CDR3 length equals 14 residues. J lost 8 bases, V lost 2 bases, and 4 bases had no gene match. From germline, CDR1 is SGHKS and CDR2 YYEKEE (reference sequence). The DNA of the CDR3 is TGTGCCAGCAGCTTACAGGGGATAGATTCACCCCTCCACTTT. Amino acid sequence: CASSLQGIDSPLHF.

The genes are TRBV18 and TRBJ1-1, with D unclear. Between the trimmed V and J ends, which lost 3 bases and 4 bases, there was a span of 12 bases. The germline gives CDR1 KGHSH, CDR2 LQKENI. This CDR3 region has 14 residues. The DNA for the CDR3 is TGTGCCAGCTCACCGGTAGCGAGTTCCACTGAAGCTTTCTTT. As protein: CASSPVASSTEAFF.